The 32 T cell receptor beta chains presented below share a single source sample, sequenced in a study of shared clonotypes between healthy human individuals. Here immunoSEQ multiplex PCR was the method, and the copy in TCRdb shows in-frame clones only, minus some. The sample has under 2,500,000 clones; under 97% are singletons. Sequencing was done on a sample of naive CD4+ T cells sorted from blood. Subset noted: CD45RA+ positively selected. These receptors originate from a man aged 18 to 30 in good health.

This chain connects TRBV30 to TRBJ2-2; TRBD2 aligns across 9 bases. CDR3 length equals 15 residues. Germline values: CDR1 GTSNPN, CDR2 SVGIG (reference sequence). CDR3 residues: CASGTRGGNTGELFF. For the CDR3, the DNA is TGTGCTTCGGGCACGCGGGGGGGAAACACCGGGGAGCTGTTTTTT. The variable domain in full, completed from reference TRBV30 and TRBJ2-2, reads SQTIHQWPATLVQPVGSPLSLECTVEGTSNPNLYWYRQAAGRGLQLLFYSVGIGQISSEVPQNLSASRPQDRQFILSSKKLLLSDSGFYLCASGTRGGNTGELFFGEGSRLTVL.

V usage is TRBV28 and J usage is TRBJ2-5, with 7 nucleotides matching TRBD2. CDR1 MDHEN and CDR2 SYDVKM come from the germline V gene. The CDR3 is made up of 14 amino acids. V lost 6 bases to trimming and J lost 4 bases; unmatched junction nucleotides: 8. In nucleotides, the CDR3 is TGTGCCAGCAGCCTGGTTTGGGGGGGAGAGACCCAGTACTTC. It is translated as CASSLVWGGETQYF. The entire variable domain, with the rest obtained from reference TRBV28 and TRBJ2-5, is as follows: DVKVTQSSRYLVKRTGEKVFLECVQDMDHENMFWYRQDPGLGLRLIYFSYDVKMKEKGDIPEGYSVSREKKERFSLILESASTNQTSMYLCASSLVWGGETQYFGPGTRLLVL.

The chain employs TRBV14 and TRBJ1-1, with 7 bases lining up with TRBD1. J gave up 3 bases and V 10 bases, and 8 bases lay outside the gene matches. Germline CDR1 reads SGHDN; CDR2 reads FVKESK. This CDR3 spans 13 amino acids. The CDR3 loop reads CATNGQVDTEAFF. The CDR3 coding sequence is TGTGCCACTAACGGACAGGTAGACACTGAAGCTTTCTTT.

This clone was seen a single time. V usage is TRBV7-2 and J usage is TRBJ1-2, with D perhaps matching TRBD1 (5 bases). The ends were cut back, 0 bases at V and 6 bases at J, with 11 bases in the middle. Looked up from germline, CDR1 is SGHTA and CDR2 is FQGNSA. The CDR3 is 14 residues long. The CDR3 spells CASSLAGRANGYTF. The CDR3, as DNA: TGTGCCAGCAGCTTAGCGGGCAGGGCGAATGGCTACACCTTC.

The chain recombines TRBV29-1 with TRBJ2-1; tentatively, D is TRBD2 (5 bases). The CDR3 has 14 amino acids. Germline V gene lookup returns CDR1 SQVTM and CDR2 ANQGSEA. Trimming took off 7 bases at V and 2 bases at J, with 15 bases between the two ends. As DNA, the CDR3 is TGCAGCGCCCCCCTGGGGAGCACCTACAATGAGCAGTTCTTC. Protein sequence: CSAPLGSTYNEQFF.

The rearrangement uses TRBV2 and TRBJ2-7; D ambiguous. In germline, CDR1 is SNHLY, CDR2 FYNNEI. The V gene lost 6 bases and the J gene lost 1 base, with 10 bases spanning the gap. This CDR3 region has 13 residues. The CDR3 here is CASSEDLSYEQYF. The CDR3 DNA reads as TGTGCCAGCAGCGAGGACCTTTCCTACGAGCAGTACTTC.

The chain carries TRBV5-6 and TRBJ1-1, with TRBD1 matching over 8 bases. The CDR3 contains 15 residues. CDR1 is SGHDT and CDR2 is YYEEEE in the germline V gene. The V and J ends lost 3 bases and 1 base, in that order; junction bases with no gene match: 5. CDR3 nucleotide sequence: TGTGCCAGCAGCTATGCGGGGACAGGGAACACTGAAGCTTTCTTT. It yields the protein CASSYAGTGNTEAFF.

The gene calls are TRBV5-1 and TRBJ2-2, with D perhaps matching TRBD1 or TRBD2 (6 bases each). Trimming removed 4 bases at V and 7 bases at J, with 14 bases between. CDR3 size: 14 residues. In germline, CDR1 is SGHRS, CDR2 YFSETQ. The CDR3 reads CASSPGGGNGELFF. As DNA, the CDR3 is TGCGCCAGCAGCCCCGGAGGGGGGAACGGGGAGCTGTTTTTT.

The gene calls are TRBV5-1 and TRBJ2-3, with 9 bases matching TRBD2. The CDR3 spans 15 residues. The V gene's germline CDR1 is SGHRS and CDR2 YFSETQ. V shed 3 bases and J 1 base; nucleotides not matched to a gene: 3. In nucleotides, the CDR3 is TGCGCCAGCAGCTGGCGGACTAGCGGCACAGATACGCAGTATTTT. This sequence encodes CASSWRTSGTDTQYF.

The chain uses TRBV5-1 and TRBJ2-1; 10 bases agree with TRBD2. The trim removed 7 bases at V and 7 bases at J, leaving 11 bases unmatched. CDR1 and CDR2 from the germline V gene are SGHRS and YFSETQ. The CDR3 has 15 residues. This CDR3 is CASGLEAGGRNEQFF. The CDR3 DNA is TGCGCCAGCGGATTGGAAGCGGGGGGGCGGAATGAGCAGTTCTTC.

The chain is built from TRBV11-2 and TRBJ2-3, with unresolved D. Deletions cut 0 bases from V and 6 bases from J, with 16 bases between. CDR3 length equals 16 residues. Germline loops: CDR1 SGHAT, CDR2 FQNNGV. CDR3 sequence: CASSLDPDPRYDTQYF. The CDR3 DNA reads as TGTGCCAGCAGCTTAGATCCTGACCCGAGGTACGATACGCAGTATTTT.

The J gene is TRBJ2-7, the V gene TRBV28; D possibly corresponds to TRBD1 (6 bases). The CDR3 covers 11 residues. CDR1 is MDHEN, CDR2 SYDVKM, per germline. With 11 bases removed from V and 1 base from J, the gap between germline ends came to 9 bases. CDR3 sequence: CAGGHSYEQYF. The CDR3 DNA is TGTGCCGGGGGACATTCCTACGAGCAGTACTTC.

The chain couples TRBV6-5 to TRBJ1-2, with 9 bases that match TRBD1. V gave up 4 bases and J gave up 6 bases; unmatched junction bases: 9. Germline CDR1 is MNHEY and CDR2 is SVGAGI. The CDR3 loop spans 15 amino acids. The CDR3 DNA follows: TGTGCCAGCAGTTGGACAGGGGCGAAACCTAATGGCTACACCTTC. Encoded protein: CASSWTGAKPNGYTF.

The V and J genes are TRBV7-9 and TRBJ2-5, with no clear D. The germline V and J ends were trimmed by 5 bases and 4 bases, with 20 bases remaining between them. The CDR3 covers 16 residues. Per germline, CDR1 SEHNR and CDR2 FQNEAQ (reference sequence). The CDR3 sequence: CASSENPTGSTETQYF. CDR3 nucleotides: TGTGCCAGCAGCGAGAACCCGACGGGTTCTACAGAGACCCAGTACTTC.

As to this clone: The sample carries other DNA sequences with the same CDR3. This rearrangement joins TRBV5-1 to TRBJ1-1; unclear D gene. V was pared by 0 bases and J by 2 bases, with 8 bases between. The germline CDR1 and CDR2 sequences are SGHRS and YFSETQ. The CDR3 length is 14 residues. CDR3 sequence reads: CASSLATANTEAFF. DNA for the CDR3: TGCGCCAGCAGCTTGGCTACAGCCAACACTGAAGCTTTCTTT.

The rearrangement joins TRBV27 to TRBJ1-1; D is uncertain. CDR1 and CDR2 from the germline V gene are MNHEY and SMNVEV (reference sequence). The CDR3 is 16 residues long. With 2 bases removed from V and 1 base from J, the gap between germline ends came to 14 bases. CDR3 in amino acids: CASSLTFTTWNTEAFF. The DNA of the CDR3 is TGTGCCAGCAGTTTAACATTTACCACTTGGAACACTGAAGCTTTCTTT.

The CDR3 loop reads CASSRPLNTEAFF. CDR3 sequence (DNA): TGTGCCAGCAGCCGCCCGTTGAACACTGAAGCTTTCTTT. The V call is TRBV5-6, the J call TRBJ1-1; no clear D gene. The CDR3 is made up of 13 amino acids. V was clipped by 4 bases and J by 0 bases, with 7 bases between them. The germline gives CDR1 SGHDT, CDR2 YYEEEE.

This chain uses TRBV5-1 with TRBJ2-1; tentatively, D is TRBD1 (6 bases). Looked up from germline, CDR1 is SGHRS and CDR2 is YFSETQ. Trimming took off 8 bases at V and 5 bases at J, with 20 bases between the two ends. This CDR3 has 15 residues. CDR3 DNA sequence: TGCGCCAGTCGACAGGCCCACCTTTTAAACAATGAGCAGTTCTTC. Residues: CASRQAHLLNNEQFF.

V usage is TRBV29-1 and J usage is TRBJ1-2; a possible D gene is TRBD1 (5 bases). Per germline, CDR1 SQVTM and CDR2 ANQGSEA. V lost 2 bases and J 8 bases, leaving 6 bases between the germline ends. The CDR3 is 10 residues long. The CDR3 reads CSVERDGYTF. The CDR3 nucleotides are TGCAGCGTTGAAAGGGACGGCTACACCTTC. The entire variable domain, with the rest obtained from reference TRBV29-1 and TRBJ1-2, is as follows: SAVISQKPSRDICQRGTSLTIQCQVDSQVTMMFWYRQQPGQSLTLIATANQGSEATYESGFVIDKFPISRPNLTFSTLTVSNMSPEDSSIYLCSVERDGYTFGSGTRLTVV.

This chain joins TRBV9 and TRBJ2-5; 7 bases line up with TRBD1. Per the germline V gene, CDR1 is SGDLS and CDR2 is YYNGEE. CDR3 size: 16 residues. V trimming: 5 bases; J trimming: 5 bases; junction bases outside the gene matches: 15. The CDR3 sequence: CASSGMDRLGTETQYF. The CDR3 region has the DNA TGTGCCAGCAGTGGGATGGACAGGCTGGGTACGGAGACCCAGTACTTC.

This clone has only one observation. V is TRBV5-1 and J is TRBJ2-1; 8 bases line up with TRBD1. Germline assignment: CDR1 SGHRS and CDR2 YFSETQ. V lost 1 base and J lost 6; bases outside the gene matches: 6. The CDR3 is 15 amino acids. The CDR3: CASSLRQGAANEQFF. CDR3 in DNA: TGCGCCAGCAGCTTGAGGCAGGGGGCCGCCAATGAGCAGTTCTTC. The whole variable domain, filled in from reference TRBV5-1 and TRBJ2-1, reads KAGVTQTPRYLIKTRGQQVTLSCSPISGHRSVSWYQQTPGQGLQFLFEYFSETQRNKGNFPGRFSGRQFSNSRSEMNVSTLELGDSALYLCASSLRQGAANEQFFGPGTRLTVL.

The rearrangement joins TRBV10-1 to TRBJ2-7; D not certain. V was cut by 2 bases and J by 2 bases, with 13 bases left in between. The length of the CDR3 is 15 residues. Germline V lookup: CDR1 WNHNN, CDR2 SYGVQD (reference sequence). The CDR3 region has the DNA TGCGCCAGCAGTGAGGAGAGCAAGGCCCCCTACGAGCAGTACTTC. Amino acid sequence: CASSEESKAPYEQYF.

This chain uses TRBV9 with TRBJ2-7, with D possibly being TRBD1 (5 bases). V was clipped by 3 bases and J by 7 bases, with 17 bases between them. The CDR3 loop spans 14 amino acids. The germline V gene encodes CDR1 SGDLS and CDR2 YYNGEE. CDR3: CASSAPGREWEQYF. CDR3 in DNA: TGTGCCAGCAGCGCCCCGGGCAGGGAATGGGAGCAGTACTTC.

This clone came up once. Other DNA sequences in this specimen translate into the identical CDR3. The chain joins TRBV28 to TRBJ1-5, with 9 bases lining up with TRBD1. Per the germline V gene, CDR1 is MDHEN and CDR2 is SYDVKM. The CDR3 covers 15 residues. V shed 2 bases, J shed 3 bases, and the junction held 2 bases outside the gene matches. The CDR3: CASSLRDRDNQPQHF. DNA for the CDR3: TGTGCCAGCAGTTTAAGGGACAGGGACAATCAGCCCCAGCATTTT.

The chain has TRBV9 and TRBJ1-4; 8 bases are shared with TRBD1. The CDR3 has 15 residues. V dropped 4 bases and J dropped 8; count of bases not matched to a gene: 10. Per the germline V gene, CDR1 is SGDLS and CDR2 is YYNGEE. This CDR3 is CASSPQGAQNEKLFF. The DNA of the CDR3 is TGTGCCAGCAGCCCTCAGGGGGCGCAAAACGAAAAACTGTTTTTT.

The chain joins TRBV6-1 to TRBJ2-7; possible D gene TRBD1, 5 bases. This CDR3 has 12 residues. Germline CDR1 reads MNHNS; CDR2 reads SASEGT. The V end was cut by 7 bases, the J end by 9 bases, with 16 bases between. DNA for the CDR3: TGTGCCAGCACCCCCGGAGACAGATTGCAGTACTTC. This encodes CASTPGDRLQYF.

A remark on this clone: One end of the junction is discordant with germline, which a read error may explain. V and J are TRBV7-7 and TRBJ2-3, with 8 bases that match TRBD2. Germline V gives CDR1 SSHAT, CDR2 FNYEAQ (reference sequence). There are 15 residues in the CDR3. CDR3 sequence: CASSPYGGGQDTQYF. The CDR3 coding sequence is TGTGCTAGCAGTCCTTACGGGGGGGGCCAAGATACGCAGTATTTT.

CDR3 residues: CASRMPGLSYEQYF. In DNA, the CDR3 is TGTGCCAGCAGAATGCCGGGTCTCTCCTACGAGCAGTACTTC. The genes are TRBV6-1 and TRBJ2-7; no reliable D call. The CDR3 is made up of 14 amino acids. V lost 6 bases, J lost 0 bases, and 12 bases lay in between. Germline V CDR1 and CDR2: MNHNS, SASEGT.

The chain recombines TRBV28 with TRBJ2-6; D uncertain. V lost 7 bases to trimming and J lost 2 bases, with 12 bases between them. The CDR3 has 15 amino acids. In germline, CDR1 is MDHEN, CDR2 SYDVKM. The CDR3 region is CASTLARTGANVLTF. CDR3 bases: TGTGCCAGCACCTTGGCCCGGACTGGGGCCAACGTCCTGACTTTC.

V and J are TRBV7-2 and TRBJ2-2; 9 bases are shared with TRBD2. J gave up 2 bases and V 6 bases, and 7 bases lay outside the gene matches. Per germline, CDR1 SGHTA and CDR2 FQGNSA. This CDR3 spans 16 amino acids. CDR3 DNA: TGTGCCAGCAGTCGTCGACTAGCGGCCAACACCGGGGAGCTGTTTTTT. This encodes CASSRRLAANTGELFF. Using reference TRBV7-2 and TRBJ2-2 for the parts outside the CDR3, the full variable domain is GAGVSQSPSNKVTEKGKDVELRCDPISGHTALYWYRQSLGQGLEFLIYFQGNSAPDKSGLPSDRFSAERTGGSVSTLTIQRTQQEDSAVYLCASSRRLAANTGELFFGEGSRLTVL.

This clone was detected only once. CDR3 amino acids: CASSSSSYNEQFF. The CDR3 bases are TGTGCCAGCAGTTCGTCATCCTACAATGAGCAGTTCTTC. V gene TRBV6-5 combines with J gene TRBJ2-1, with D unclear. The CDR3 loop spans 13 amino acids. V lost 4 bases, J lost 1 base, and 5 bases lay in between. The V gene's germline CDR1 is MNHEY and CDR2 SVGAGI.

The chain uses TRBV6-5 and TRBJ1-2, with TRBD1 matching 7 bases. CDR1 is MNHEY, CDR2 SVGAGI, per germline. CDR3 length equals 16 residues. V lost 0 bases to trimming and J lost 2 bases; unmatched junction nucleotides: 6. The CDR3 protein is CASSYSGQAGNYGYTF. CDR3 nucleotides: TGTGCCAGCAGTTACTCTGGACAGGCCGGGAACTATGGCTACACCTTC.